These T cell receptor beta chains were read from a single sample in a study of T cell changes during pregnancy in multiple sclerosis. Clones were read by immunoSEQ multiplex PCR, and TCRdb kept only the in-frame ones, dropping some. Among 55,000 to 70,000 clones listed, about 93% were seen once. Sequencing was performed on CD4+ T cells from peripheral blood mononuclear cells, taken after pregnancy. The receptor set was obtained from a female donor with multiple sclerosis, enrolled in a pregnancy study. The CDR3 runs from the conserved cysteine through the conserved F or W. The order of the fields is D gene, CDR3 length, V gene, clone size, J gene, CDR3 protein, CDR3 DNA. The D gene is left open where the match is weak. The size of a clone is reported for some rows only, either as once, few or many, or as a class for expanded clones.

D gene: TRBD2; CDR3 length: 16; V gene: TRBV9; clone size: NA; J gene: TRBJ2-3; CDR3 protein: CASRGDSGRPTDTQYF; CDR3 DNA: TGTGCCAGCAGGGGGGATAGCGGGAGACCCACAGATACGCAGTATTTT
D gene: NA; CDR3 length: 15; V gene: TRBV27; clone size: NA; J gene: TRBJ1-4; CDR3 protein: CASSLRVAANEKLFF; CDR3 DNA: TGTGCCAGCAGTTTGAGAGTAGCGGCTAATGAAAAACTGTTTTTT
D gene: NA; CDR3 length: 14; V gene: TRBV18; clone size: NA; J gene: TRBJ1-2; CDR3 protein: CASSPSQGHYGYTF; CDR3 DNA: TGTGCCAGCTCACCAAGCCAGGGGCACTATGGCTACACCTTC
D gene: TRBD1; CDR3 length: 15; V gene: TRBV10-3; clone size: NA; J gene: TRBJ1-2; CDR3 protein: CAIRGGTGANYGYTF; CDR3 DNA: TGTGCCATCAGGGGGGGCACAGGGGCGAACTATGGCTACACCTTC
D gene: TRBD1; CDR3 length: 11; V gene: TRBV30; clone size: NA; J gene: TRBJ1-1; CDR3 protein: CAWGGGQGPFF; CDR3 DNA: TGTGCCTGGGGTGGGGGACAGGGGCCTTTCTTT
D gene: NA; CDR3 length: 14; V gene: TRBV9; clone size: NA; J gene: TRBJ1-1; CDR3 protein: CASSEATGPTEAFF; CDR3 DNA: TGTGCCAGCAGCGAGGCCACAGGGCCCACTGAAGCTTTCTTT
D gene: TRBD1; CDR3 length: 15; V gene: TRBV7-3; clone size: once; J gene: TRBJ1-1; CDR3 protein: CASSSGQDRNTEAFF; CDR3 DNA: TGTGCCAGCAGCTCTGGACAGGACCGGAACACTGAAGCTTTCTTT
D gene: TRBD1; CDR3 length: 15; V gene: TRBV19; clone size: NA; J gene: TRBJ1-4; CDR3 protein: CASSESTGGDEKLFF; CDR3 DNA: TGTGCCAGTAGTGAGTCGACAGGGGGAGATGAAAAACTGTTTTTT
D gene: TRBD1; CDR3 length: 16; V gene: TRBV5-6; clone size: NA; J gene: TRBJ2-7; CDR3 protein: CASSLRDRTLRDEQYF; CDR3 DNA: TGTGCCAGCAGCTTGAGGGACAGGACCCTACGGGACGAGCAGTACTTC
D gene: TRBD1; CDR3 length: 12; V gene: TRBV18; clone size: NA; J gene: TRBJ1-2; CDR3 protein: CASSRQGHGYTF; CDR3 DNA: TGTGCCAGCTCGCGACAGGGTCATGGCTACACCTTC
D gene: TRBD1; CDR3 length: 15; V gene: TRBV18; clone size: NA; J gene: TRBJ2-4; CDR3 protein: CASSISGTGMNIQYF; CDR3 DNA: TGTGCCAGCTCAATATCCGGGACAGGAATGAACATTCAGTACTTC
D gene: TRBD1; CDR3 length: 15; V gene: TRBV6-5; clone size: NA; J gene: TRBJ1-2; CDR3 protein: CASSPGTGGIYGYTF; CDR3 DNA: TGTGCCAGCAGCCCCGGGACAGGGGGCATCTATGGCTACACCTTC
D gene: TRBD1; CDR3 length: 13; V gene: TRBV7-9; clone size: NA; J gene: TRBJ1-1; CDR3 protein: CASSSTGTTEAFF; CDR3 DNA: TGTGCCAGCAGCTCGACAGGGACCACTGAAGCTTTCTTT
D gene: NA; CDR3 length: 14; V gene: TRBV18; clone size: once; J gene: TRBJ2-1; CDR3 protein: CASSSFQEGNEQFF; CDR3 DNA: TGTGCCAGCTCATCCTTCCAGGAGGGCAATGAGCAGTTCTTC
D gene: NA; CDR3 length: 12; V gene: TRBV29-1; clone size: NA; J gene: TRBJ1-4; CDR3 protein: CSVVAGGEKLFF; CDR3 DNA: TGCAGCGTTGTGGCGGGAGGTGAAAAACTGTTTTTT
D gene: TRBD1; CDR3 length: 14; V gene: TRBV5-1; clone size: NA; J gene: TRBJ2-2; CDR3 protein: CASNRGLNTGELFF; CDR3 DNA: TGCGCCAGCAACAGGGGCCTCAACACCGGGGAGCTGTTTTTT
D gene: TRBD2; CDR3 length: 14; V gene: TRBV29-1; clone size: NA; J gene: TRBJ2-3; CDR3 protein: CSVSPSGRTDTQYF; CDR3 DNA: TGCAGCGTTTCCCCTAGCGGGAGAACAGATACGCAGTATTTT
D gene: TRBD2; CDR3 length: 23; V gene: TRBV5-1; clone size: NA; J gene: TRBJ2-3; CDR3 protein: CASSFGQDRTSGSGMASTDTQYF; CDR3 DNA: TGCGCCAGCAGCTTCGGGCAGGATCGGACTAGCGGGAGCGGAATGGCTAGCACAGATACGCAGTATTTT